A selection of T cell receptor beta chains follows, all from one sample in a study of T cell responses to AZD1222 COVID-19 vaccine. Only in-frame clones appear in the TCRdb table, and some are missing; sequencing was by immunoSEQ multiplex PCR. This sample has about 110,000 clones, with more than 70% found just once. The material sequenced was peripheral blood, taken on day 0 of AZD1222 vaccination. Every receptor here comes from an adult in good health. The CDR3 runs from the conserved cysteine through the conserved F or W. The D gene is left open where the match is weak.

j_gene	d_gene	v_gene	CDR3aa	CDR3nt
TRBJ2-1	TRBD1	TRBV4-1	CASSQVAGGRYNEQFF	TGCGCCAGCAGCCAAGTGGCAGGGGGCCGCTACAATGAGCAGTTCTTC
TRBJ1-1	-	TRBV9	CASSVDGITEAFF	TGTGCCAGCAGCGTAGACGGTATCACTGAAGCTTTCTTT
TRBJ1-1	TRBD1	TRBV27	CASSFSSQGRTEAFF	TGTGCCAGCAGTTTTTCCTCACAGGGGCGCACTGAAGCTTTCTTT
TRBJ2-1	-	TRBV3-1/TRBV3-2	CASSQVIDEQFF	TGTGCCAGCAGCCAAGTTATCGATGAGCAGTTCTTC
TRBJ1-6	-	TRBV7-2	CASSLWQGGSPLHF	TGTGCCAGCAGCTTATGGCAGGGCGGTTCACCCCTCCACTTT
TRBJ2-3	-	TRBV5-1	CASSWVGGTDTQYF	TGCGCCAGCAGCTGGGTCGGGGGCACAGATACGCAGTATTTT
TRBJ1-3	-	TRBV7-8	CASRGTIMGRGRSGNTIYF	TGTGCCAGCCGCGGCACGATCATGGGACGGGGCAGATCTGGAAACACCATATATTTT
TRBJ1-5	-	TRBV10-3	CAISDNGGGNQPQHF	TGTGCCATCAGTGACAATGGGGGCGGCAATCAGCCCCAGCATTTT
TRBJ2-1	TRBD1	TRBV6-5	CASRRDRGEQFF	TGTGCCAGCAGGAGGGACAGGGGTGAGCAGTTCTTC
TRBJ1-3	TRBD1	TRBV19	CASSIPGQGRNTIYF	TGTGCCAGTAGTATCCCCGGACAGGGCCGAAACACCATATATTTT
TRBJ2-3	TRBD2	TRBV5-1	CASSLALAGGSTDTQYF	TGCGCCAGCAGCTTGGCCCTTGCGGGGGGGAGCACAGATACGCAGTATTTT